This entry lists 7 T cell receptor beta chains sequenced from one sample in a study of regulatory T cells in long-lasting Graves disease. To make TCR beta libraries, researchers used iRepertoire HTBI primers and Arm-PCR of CDR3 regions. TCRdb reprocessed the multiplex PCR reads via MiXCR and lists one record per CDR3 protein. The data show around 400,000 distinct CDR3 sequences, around 22% seen once. Time point reported: persistent/refractory GD, antithyroid drugs over 5 years with positive TRAb. Extracted RNA from PBMCs served as the source of the TCR library. Sequenced here: peripheral blood mononuclear cells (PBMCs), sampled when the disease was refractory, from a patient treated with antithyroid drugs. The receptors shown here come from a female donor with Graves disease.

This clonotype was seen a few times. The chain is built from TRBV24-1 and TRBJ2-5; 16 nucleotides align to TRBD2. The CDR3 covers 19 residues. V lost 3 bases to trimming and J lost 5 bases; unmatched junction nucleotides: 11. The germline V gene has CDR1 KGHDR and CDR2 SFDVKD. The CDR3 region is CATSDGFGTSGRAGETQYF. DNA of the CDR3: TGTGCCACCAGTGATGGGTTCGGGACTAGCGGGAGGGCCGGGGAGACCCAGTACTTC.

This chain connects TRBV20-1 to TRBJ2-7, with D uncertain. CDR1 and CDR2 (germline): DFQATT, SNEGSKA (reference sequence). Trimming took off 6 bases at V and 5 bases at J, with 14 bases between the two ends. There are 12 residues in the CDR3. CDR3 sequence (DNA): TGCAGTGCCGATAGTCTTTTCCACGAGCAGTACTTC. Its translation: CSADSLFHEQYF.

At least ten counts were recorded for this clonotype. This rearrangement joins TRBV6-5 to TRBJ2-7; D is perhaps TRBD1 (5 bases). The length of the CDR3 is 13 residues. Trimming removed 4 bases from V and 9 bases from J, with 16 bases in between. Germline lookup yields CDR1 MNHEY and CDR2 SVGAGI. Here the CDR3 DNA reads TGTGCCAGCAGTTCCAAAGCAGGGATCGGGCAGTACTTC. This encodes CASSSKAGIGQYF.

This clonotype was picked up many times. This chain links TRBV19 with TRBJ1-2; 10 bases match TRBD1. J was trimmed by 3 bases and V by 3 bases; bases with no gene match: 1. The CDR3 runs to 14 residues. CDR1 and CDR2 from the germline V gene are LNHDA and SQIVND (reference sequence). CDR3 DNA sequence: TGTGCCAGTAGTATGGGGACAGGGGACTATGGCTACACCTTC. This gives the protein CASSMGTGDYGYTF.

This clonotype was seen repeatedly, ten times or more. The chain recombines TRBV6-1 with TRBJ2-2; D possibly matches TRBD1 or TRBD2 (5 bases each). Germline V gives CDR1 MNHNS, CDR2 SASEGT. This CDR3 is 15 amino acids long. V was clipped by 7 bases and J by 4 bases, with 16 bases between them. The CDR3 sequence: CASTLRGGGTGELFF. The CDR3 coding sequence is TGTGCCAGCACCTTGAGGGGTGGAGGCACCGGGGAGCTGTTTTTT.

This clonotype was detected a few times. The chain joins TRBV3-1 to TRBJ1-1; no clear D gene. This CDR3 is built from 12 residues. V shed 0 bases and J shed 12 bases, with 11 bases lying between them. Germline values: CDR1 LGHDT, CDR2 YNNKEL (reference sequence). CDR3 loop: CASSQERGYPFF. The CDR3 DNA follows: TGTGCCAGCAGCCAAGAGCGCGGGTACCCTTTCTTT.

This clonotype showed up just a few times. V usage is TRBV7-9 and J usage is TRBJ1-1; a weak D match, TRBD1 (5 bases). V lost 3 bases to trimming and J lost 2 bases, with 13 bases between them. Per germline, CDR1 SEHNR and CDR2 FQNEAQ (reference sequence). The CDR3 spans 15 residues. The CDR3 region is CASSFPGTANTEAFF. As DNA, the CDR3 is TGTGCCAGCAGCTTCCCCGGGACGGCAAACACTGAAGCTTTCTTT.